This entry concerns a single TCR beta chain. This clonotype has only a few counts. Which antigen it targets is not known. No qualities accompany the bases; no much larger clone lies one base away. The instrument given in TCRdb is Illumina NovaSeq 6000. Using 5'RACE with constant-segment primers, TCRalpha and TCRbeta cDNA libraries were constructed, with sample barcodes and unique molecular identifiers added in the process. Trizol reagent was used to extract RNA from every sample. Libraries were amplified in two PCR steps, with a second sample barcode and Illumina TruSeq adapters added in the second step. Sequencing of the libraries was done on an Illumina NovaSeq, producing 2 x 150 bp paired-end reads. Concerning the study's data processing: Reads were demultiplexed and collapsed into UMI-guided consensus sequences with migec v1.2.7. With mixcr v2.1.11, UMI consensuses were aligned to TRA and TRB V and J templates and assembled into clonotypes. Expanded or contracted clonotypes were those called significant by both edgeR and NoisET, with noise models trained on biological replicates. For edgeR calls, a false discovery rate-adjusted p below 0.01 and a log2 fold-change threshold of 1 were applied. As an exploratory analysis of dynamics, max-normalized trajectories of the 1000 most abundant clonotypes were examined by PCA with hierarchical clustering. Each responding clone was given a CD4 or CD8 phenotype based on the CD4+ and CD8+ repertoires, which had been sequenced separately. TCRdb reanalyzed the raw reads on its own, using fastp at Q25 for trimming and MiXCR for clone calling, and kept in-frame beta chains. Every distinct CDR3 protein forms one entry, paired with its most common genes and DNA. The authors' filters were not applied to this entry. This sample is represented by about 470,000 distinct CDR3 sequences; roughly 25% of them were singletons. The ten largest clones capture approximately 13% of the sample.

The CDR3 contains 16 residues, cysteine and phenylalanine counted. Only the CDR3 DNA stays, 48 bases, in frame from base 1. Reading the germline V gene gives CDR1 SGDLS and CDR2 YYNGEE. V trim: 4 bases; J trim: 4 bases; unmatched bases: 10. The sample belongs to a study of T-cell memory formation after mild COVID-19 (dated by TCRdb to the early 2020s). Looking at the study overall: TCR sequence clusters from the two donors were found to be largely donor specific. T-cell clones expanding and contracting after mild COVID-19 in a couple of donors were tracked by longitudinal TCRalpha and TCRbeta repertoire sequencing. Two young, previously healthy adult volunteers made up the cohort, one male and one female. Results the study describes overall, beyond this receptor: Contracting CD4+ clones were located mainly in the CM and EM memory subsets, whereas CD8+ clones were found to be enriched in EMRA. The study covered only a couple of mild cases, and larger cohorts including severe cases with pre-infection samples were considered necessary. Whether the second-wave clones peaking on day 37 were SARS-CoV-2 specific was not confirmed. Clones that contracted from day 15 to 85 showed balanced CD4/CD8 phenotypes, whereas a second wave of clones that expanded from day 15 to 37 leaned towards CD4+. Some responding clones were detected in pre-infection memory, suggesting pre-existing cross-reactive memory T cells joined the SARS-CoV-2 response.

Ficoll-Paque density gradient centrifugation was used to isolate PBMCs. The origin of this receptor is an adult woman who had mild COVID-19 (a few samples of this study predate the infection). The sample titles of this study are shuffled in the database, so cell type and time point are left out; the donor was told from shared clones. The chain employs TRBV9 and TRBJ2-1, and 8 bases in between align with TRBD2. The sample comprised PBMCs or a T cell subset sorted from them (not recorded which). The DNA sequence is given as TGTGCCAGCAGCCCCCCAGCGGGAGACGAATACAATGAGCAGTTCTTC. Translated, it gives CASSPPAGDEYNEQFF.